The next 5 T cell receptor beta chains were all read from a single sample in a study of response to subunit inactivated influenza vaccine. Via MiXCR, TCRdb re-called the RT-PCR reads, giving one row per CDR3 protein. This repertoire shows 530,000 or so distinct CDR3 sequences, about an eighth found once; its top ten account for 10%. The source was PBMCs from blood, collected on the day of vaccination. These receptors all come from a man aged 50-59 years who received an inactivated influenza vaccine.

This clonotype was observed a few times. The chain couples TRBV20-1 to TRBJ2-1; the D is unclear. The germline V and J ends were trimmed by 1 base and 5 bases, with 6 bases remaining between them. Germline V CDR1 and CDR2: DFQATT, SNEGSKA (reference sequence). The CDR3 is made up of 12 amino acids. The CDR3 loop is CSARVWNNEQFF. As DNA, the CDR3 is TGCAGTGCTAGAGTGTGGAACAATGAGCAGTTCTTC.

This clonotype came up many times. The V and J genes are TRBV12-3 or TRBV12-4 and TRBJ2-5; no clear D. V shed 2 bases and J shed 2 bases, with 6 bases lying between them. The CDR3 totals 13 residues. Written as DNA, the CDR3 is TGTGCCAGCAGTTTATCTCAGCAAGAGACCCAGTACTTC. Its protein is CASSLSQQETQYF.

This chain uses TRBV10-3 with TRBJ2-3; D might be TRBD2 (6 bases). CDR1 and CDR2 from the germline V gene are ENHRY and SYGVKD. This CDR3 spans 15 amino acids. V shed 2 bases and J shed 8 bases, with 17 bases lying between them. Here the CDR3 reads CAISEAGRGPRTQYF. Here the CDR3 DNA reads TGTGCCATCAGTGAGGCGGGACGGGGACCCCGTACGCAGTATTTT.

This clonotype was seen only a few times. This chain joins TRBV20-1 and TRBJ2-2; 10 bases agree with TRBD2. The CDR3 spans 15 residues. CDR1 is DFQATT, CDR2 SNEGSKA, per germline (reference sequence). Germline trimming cut 1 base from V and 4 bases from J; bases unmatched to any gene: 3. CDR3 region: CSARVSGRSTGELFF. CDR3 in DNA: TGCAGTGCTAGAGTTAGCGGGAGGAGCACCGGGGAGCTGTTTTTT.

This clonotype was seen many times. CDR3 residues: CASSPTSGGIYNEQFF. CDR3 sequence (DNA): TGTGCCAGCAGCCCGACTAGCGGGGGGATTTACAATGAGCAGTTCTTC. V is TRBV28 and J is TRBJ2-1; 13 bases match TRBD2. Per the germline V gene, CDR1 is MDHEN and CDR2 is SYDVKM. V shed 6 bases and J 4 bases; nucleotides not matched to a gene: 6. The CDR3 contains 16 residues.